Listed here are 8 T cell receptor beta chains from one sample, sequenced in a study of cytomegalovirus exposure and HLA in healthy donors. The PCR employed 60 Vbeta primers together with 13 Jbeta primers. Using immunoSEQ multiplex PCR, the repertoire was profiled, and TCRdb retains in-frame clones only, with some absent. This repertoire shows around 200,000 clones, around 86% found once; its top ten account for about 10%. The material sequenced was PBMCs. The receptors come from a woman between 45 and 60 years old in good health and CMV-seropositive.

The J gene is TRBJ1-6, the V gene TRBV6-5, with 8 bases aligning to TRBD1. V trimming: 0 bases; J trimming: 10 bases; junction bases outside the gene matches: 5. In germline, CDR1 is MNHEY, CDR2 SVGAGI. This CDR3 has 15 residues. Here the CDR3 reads CASSYSAGGRSPLHF. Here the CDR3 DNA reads TGTGCCAGCAGTTACTCGGCAGGGGGCCGGTCACCCCTCCACTTT.

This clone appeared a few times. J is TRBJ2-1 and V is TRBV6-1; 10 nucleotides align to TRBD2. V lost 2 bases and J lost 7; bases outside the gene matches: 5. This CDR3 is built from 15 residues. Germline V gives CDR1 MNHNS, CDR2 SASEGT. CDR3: CASSESGGASNEQFF. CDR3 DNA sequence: TGTGCCAGCAGTGAAAGCGGGGGGGCTAGTAATGAGCAGTTCTTC.

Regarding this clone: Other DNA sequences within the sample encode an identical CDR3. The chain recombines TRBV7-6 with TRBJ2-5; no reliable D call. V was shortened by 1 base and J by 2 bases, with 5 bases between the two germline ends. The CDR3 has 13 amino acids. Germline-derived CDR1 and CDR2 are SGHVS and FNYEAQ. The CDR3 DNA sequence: TGTGCCAGCAGCTTAGGTCGTCAAGAGACCCAGTACTTC. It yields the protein CASSLGRQETQYF.

The CDR3 DNA follows: TGTGCCAGCAGTGTACACAGGGGAGCCAAAAACATTCAGTACTTC. Protein: CASSVHRGAKNIQYF. The V gene is TRBV6-5, the J gene TRBJ2-4; 7 nucleotides match TRBD1. The CDR3 length is 15 residues. Germline V gene data show CDR1 as MNHEY and CDR2 as SVGAGI. J was trimmed by 0 bases and V by 5 bases; bases with no gene match: 4.

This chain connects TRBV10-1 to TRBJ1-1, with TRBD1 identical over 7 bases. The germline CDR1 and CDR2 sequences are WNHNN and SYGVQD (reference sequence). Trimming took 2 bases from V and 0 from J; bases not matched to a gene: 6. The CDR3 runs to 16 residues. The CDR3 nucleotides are TGCGCCAGCAGTGAGCAGGGGGTGGCACTGAACACTGAAGCTTTCTTT. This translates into CASSEQGVALNTEAFF.

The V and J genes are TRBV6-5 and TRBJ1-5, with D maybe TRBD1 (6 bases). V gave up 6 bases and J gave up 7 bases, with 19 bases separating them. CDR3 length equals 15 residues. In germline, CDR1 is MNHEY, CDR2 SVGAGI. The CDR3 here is CASSRSGGSWQPQHF. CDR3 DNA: TGTGCCAGCAGCCGCTCGGGGGGCTCATGGCAGCCCCAGCATTTT.

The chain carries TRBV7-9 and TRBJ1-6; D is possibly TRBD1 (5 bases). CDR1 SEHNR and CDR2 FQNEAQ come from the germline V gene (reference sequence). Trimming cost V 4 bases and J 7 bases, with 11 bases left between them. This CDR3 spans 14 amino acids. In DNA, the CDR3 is TGTGCCAGCAGCTCAGTGGAGGGGAATTCACCCCTCCACTTT. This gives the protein CASSSVEGNSPLHF.

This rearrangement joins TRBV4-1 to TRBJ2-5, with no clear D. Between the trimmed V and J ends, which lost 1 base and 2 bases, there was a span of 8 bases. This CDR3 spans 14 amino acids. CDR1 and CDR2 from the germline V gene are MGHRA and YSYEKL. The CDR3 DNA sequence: TGCGCCAGCAGCCAAGGTTTCTTTCAAGAGACCCAGTACTTC. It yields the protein CASSQGFFQETQYF.